Shown below are 29 T cell receptor beta chains from a single sample sequenced in a study of T cells in Graves' hyperthyroidism and ophthalmopathy (dated by TCRdb to between 2018 and 2021). Library preparation used multiplex PCR. The sequencer was an Illumina HiSeq 2000. The TCR beta CDR3 regions were amplified from the RNA transcripts. A first-round RT-PCR of the TCR CDR3 used the HTBI primer set with the Qiagen OneStep RT-PCR kit. Using fastp at Q25 and MiXCR, TCRdb reprocessed the public reads and kept productive beta chains. One record per CDR3 amino acid sequence lists the most common genes and DNA. The sample contains approximately 710,000 distinct CDR3 sequences, about 18% of them found a single time. The biggest ten clones account for roughly a sixth of the sample. The sequenced sample consisted of blood. These receptors came from a man aged 50 to 59 with Graves' hyperthyroidism.

This clonotype was observed at least ten times. The chain carries TRBV7-2 and TRBJ2-7; D is uncertain. This CDR3 has 13 residues. Germline V lookup: CDR1 SGHTA, CDR2 FQGNSA. V lost 3 bases and J 3 bases, leaving 9 bases between the germline ends. The CDR3 loop is CASSLQRNYEQYF. CDR3 coding DNA: TGTGCCAGCAGCTTGCAAAGAAACTACGAGCAGTACTTC.

The genes are TRBV29-1 and TRBJ2-7; 10 bases match TRBD1. CDR1 is SQVTM, CDR2 ANQGSEA, per germline. The CDR3 sequence is 16 residues long. Trimming cost V 2 bases and J 3 bases; bases outside gene matches: 10. The CDR3 DNA reads TGCAGCGTTGAATCCTCCGGGACAGGGGAAATCTACGAGCAGTACTTC. This gives the protein CSVESSGTGEIYEQYF.

The chain uses TRBV29-1 and TRBJ1-1; 9 nucleotides line up with TRBD1. Germline V lookup: CDR1 SQVTM, CDR2 ANQGSEA. With V trimmed by 4 bases and J by 3 bases, 6 bases remained unmatched. The CDR3 has 14 residues. The chain's CDR3 is CSVGRDREYTEAFF. The CDR3 coding sequence is TGCAGCGTTGGGAGGGACAGGGAGTACACTGAAGCTTTCTTT.

To note about this clonotype: Just one base apart from a much larger clone, this may be a read error. The chain recombines TRBV28 with TRBJ1-5; no definite D call. The CDR3 consists of 14 residues. Germline CDR1 and CDR2: MDHEN and SYDVKM. CDR3 in amino acids: CAGSLYGEYQPQHF. CDR3 DNA sequence: TGTGCCGGCAGTTTATATGGGGAGTACCAGCCCCAGCATTTT.

The table lists this clonotype with a few counts. The junction shows a germline mismatch at one end, possibly a read error. This chain uses TRBV5-5 with TRBJ2-2, with TRBD2 as a possible D gene (6 bases). The germline CDR1 and CDR2 sequences are SGHKS and YYEKEE (reference sequence). This CDR3 contains 17 residues. CDR3 residues: CASTYVYRGTNTVELFF. CDR3 DNA sequence: TGTGCCAGCACCTATGTGTACCGGGGGACGAACACCGTGGAGCTGTTTTTT.

This clonotype was recorded at least ten times. This chain uses TRBV5-6 with TRBJ1-1; D remains ambiguous. The germline CDR1 and CDR2 sequences are SGHDT and YYEEEE. V gave up 0 bases and J gave up 0 bases, with 9 bases separating them. CDR3 length equals 15 residues. CDR3 region: CASSLEPGLNTEAFF. CDR3 DNA: TGTGCCAGCAGCTTGGAGCCCGGCTTGAACACTGAAGCTTTCTTT.

This clonotype has a handful of counts. The V gene is TRBV3-1, the J gene TRBJ2-1; 8 bases match TRBD2. Trimming cost V 1 base and J 9 bases; bases outside gene matches: 11. CDR1 LGHDT and CDR2 YNNKEL come from the germline V gene (reference sequence). The CDR3 runs to 16 residues. The CDR3, as DNA: TGTGCCAGCAGCCAAGGTAGCGGGGCCCCCCGGGTTGAGCAGTTCTTC. Translated: CASSQGSGAPRVEQFF.

This clonotype was seen repeatedly, ten times or more. The chain couples TRBV6-2 or TRBV6-3 to TRBJ2-1; D call uncertain. This CDR3 has 14 residues. V was shortened by 5 bases and J by 0 bases, with 8 bases between the two germline ends. The germline CDR1 and CDR2 sequences are MNHEY and SVGEGT. The CDR3 spells CASSAHSSYNEQFF. CDR3 bases: TGTGCCAGCAGTGCCCATAGCTCCTACAATGAGCAGTTCTTC.

This clonotype was seen repeatedly, ten times or more. V is TRBV7-6 and J is TRBJ2-7; 7 positions match TRBD1. The germline V gene has CDR1 SGHVS and CDR2 FNYEAQ. Trimming took 0 bases from V and 4 from J; bases not matched to a gene: 12. This CDR3 is 17 amino acids long. The CDR3 DNA follows: TGTGCCAGCAGCTTAGCTCCCGCCGGGACAGAACTTTACGAGCAGTACTTC. It codes for CASSLAPAGTELYEQYF.

A word on this clonotype: This may be a read error, as it is one base from a much larger clone. This chain links TRBV6-6 with TRBJ2-2; TRBD1 might be the D (6 bases). Germline loops: CDR1 MNHNY, CDR2 SVGAGI (reference sequence). The CDR3 runs 15 residues. V was clipped by 0 bases and J by 7 bases, with 12 bases between them. As DNA, the CDR3 is TGTGCCAGCAGTTACTCGGACAGTCTGATCGGGGAGCTGTTTTTT. It specifies CASSYSDSLIGELFF.

The chain has TRBV7-3 and TRBJ2-1; D is possibly TRBD1 or TRBD2 (6 bases each). CDR1 is SGHTA, CDR2 FQGTGA, per germline. The CDR3 contains 14 residues. The V end lost 5 bases, the J end lost 10 bases, and 18 bases lay between the germline ends. This chain's CDR3 is CASSLGLGGREQFF. In DNA, the CDR3 is TGTGCCAGCAGCCTAGGGCTAGGGGGGAGGGAGCAGTTCTTC. The full variable domain, in which reference TRBV7-3 and TRBJ2-1 provide the parts outside the CDR3, is GAGVSQTPSNKVTEKGKYVELRCDPISGHTALYWYRQSLGQGPEFLIYFQGTGAADDSGLPNDRFFAVRPEGSVSTLKIQRTERGDSAVYLCASSLGLGGREQFFGPGTRLTVL.

The sample holds many counts of this clonotype. This chain joins TRBV6-5 and TRBJ1-6; 7 positions match TRBD1. The V gene's germline CDR1 is MNHEY and CDR2 SVGAGI. The CDR3 length is 16 residues. The V gene end was trimmed by 2 bases and the J gene end by 1 base; junction bases not matched to a gene: 2. The CDR3 region is CASSYTTGSYNSPLHF. Here the CDR3 DNA reads TGTGCCAGCAGTTACACGACAGGGTCCTATAATTCACCCCTCCACTTT.

This clonotype showed up just a few times. The chain carries TRBV4-1 and TRBJ2-7; the match to TRBD1 covers 7 bases. Losses at the gene ends were 4 bases for V and 1 base for J; bases not matched to a gene: 7. The CDR3 is made up of 15 amino acids. Germline V gene data show CDR1 as MGHRA and CDR2 as YSYEKL. CDR3 protein: CASSLSTGQSYEQYF. The CDR3 DNA is TGCGCCAGCAGCCTCTCAACGGGACAGTCCTACGAGCAGTACTTC.

The chain recombines TRBV19 with TRBJ2-2, with a possible D match to TRBD1 (6 bases). The CDR3 spans 14 residues. V was trimmed by 3 bases and J by 6 bases, leaving 11 bases between them. Looked up from germline, CDR1 is LNHDA and CDR2 is SQIVND (reference sequence). The CDR3 region has the DNA TGTGCCAGTAGTATCACAGGGAAAGCCGGGGAGCTGTTTTTT. Translating it yields CASSITGKAGELFF.

About this clonotype: This clone may be a read error of a much larger clone one base away. The chain has TRBV27 and TRBJ2-7, with D possibly TRBD1 on 6 matching bases. CDR1 MNHEY and CDR2 SMNVEV come from the germline V gene (reference sequence). The CDR3 runs to 15 residues. V lost 8 bases to trimming and J lost 2 bases, with 19 bases between them. CDR3 sequence: CASRPQGPFPYEQYF. CDR3 DNA: TGTGCCAGCCGACCCCAGGGGCCTTTCCCCTACGAGCAGTACTTC.

The J gene is TRBJ2-7, the V gene TRBV5-1; 10 nucleotides line up with TRBD2. Trimming removed 3 bases from V and 1 base from J; junction bases left unmatched: 7. Germline V gives CDR1 SGHRS, CDR2 YFSETQ. The CDR3 extends over 16 amino acids. The CDR3 protein is CASSSSELAGSYEQYF. CDR3 bases: TGCGCCAGCAGCTCCTCGGAACTAGCGGGGTCCTACGAGCAGTACTTC.

This clonotype occurred once. V usage is TRBV20-1 and J usage is TRBJ1-2, with D possibly TRBD1 on 5 matching bases. The CDR3 spans 12 residues. Germline V gene data show CDR1 as DFQATT and CDR2 as SNEGSKA (reference sequence). Trimming pared 3 bases from V and 3 bases from J, leaving 8 bases between. In nucleotides, the CDR3 is TGCAGTGCTAGTGAACAGGACTATGGCTACACCTTC. Translated: CSASEQDYGYTF.

The genes are TRBV2 and TRBJ1-4; no clear D. V lost 7 bases and J 6 bases, leaving 12 bases between the germline ends. The CDR3 sequence is 13 residues long. CDR1 is SNHLY and CDR2 is FYNNEI in the germline V gene. The CDR3 region has the DNA TGTGCCAGCACGGGTCAGAGAGATGAAAAACTGTTTTTT. This encodes CASTGQRDEKLFF.

This clonotype has more than one count but fewer than ten. This chain joins TRBV20-1 and TRBJ2-2; TRBD2 might be the D (5 bases). The germline gives CDR1 DFQATT, CDR2 SNEGSKA (reference sequence). V dropped 2 bases and J dropped 7 bases, with 14 bases sitting between them. The CDR3 has 14 amino acids. The CDR3 bases are TGCAGTGCTAGAAGGGAGATATCAGTCGGGGAGCTGTTTTTT. It translates to CSARREISVGELFF.

This rearrangement joins TRBV13 to TRBJ2-1, with 10 bases lining up with TRBD1. The CDR3 is made up of 14 amino acids. V shed 5 bases, J shed 7 bases, and the junction held 5 bases outside the gene matches. Germline V gene data show CDR1 as PRHDT and CDR2 as FYEKMQ (reference sequence). CDR3 residues: CASSEDRGGNEQFF. Here the CDR3 DNA reads TGTGCCAGCAGCGAGGACAGGGGGGGGAATGAGCAGTTCTTC. Full variable domain (outside the CDR3, taken from reference TRBV13 and TRBJ2-1): AAGVIQSPRHLIKEKRETATLKCYPIPRHDTVYWYQQGPGQDPQFLISFYEKMQSDKGSIPDRFSAQQFSDYHSELNMSSLELGDSALYFCASSEDRGGNEQFFGPGTRLTVL.

The chain recombines TRBV24-1 with TRBJ1-5; no clear D gene. The V end lost 5 bases, the J end lost 2 bases, and 9 bases lay between the germline ends. This CDR3 contains 14 residues. Germline values: CDR1 KGHDR, CDR2 SFDVKD. For the CDR3, the DNA is TGTGCCACCAGTGGAACCCGGGGCAATCAGCCCCAGCATTTT. It translates to CATSGTRGNQPQHF.

To note about this clonotype: A single base separates this from a much larger clone, so it may be a read error. The chain recombines TRBV7-9 with TRBJ2-7; TRBD1 is a possible D gene (6 bases). From germline, CDR1 is SEHNR and CDR2 FQNEAQ (reference sequence). V was shortened by 4 bases and J by 9 bases, with 19 bases between the two germline ends. There are 14 residues in the CDR3. DNA for the CDR3: TGTGCCAGCAGCTCCACCTCGTTTCGAGGGGGGCAGTACTTC. Amino acid sequence: CASSSTSFRGGQYF.

The V gene is TRBV29-1, the J gene TRBJ1-1, with D unresolved. V was pared by 6 bases and J by 3 bases, with 8 bases between. Germline V gene lookup returns CDR1 SQVTM and CDR2 ANQGSEA. The length of the CDR3 is 11 residues. The CDR3 nucleotides read TGCAGCGTCGGGGAGGACACTGAAGCTTTCTTT. This translates into CSVGEDTEAFF. The whole variable domain, remainder taken from reference TRBV29-1 and TRBJ1-1, is SAVISQKPSRDICQRGTSLTIQCQVDSQVTMMFWYRQQPGQSLTLIATANQGSEATYESGFVIDKFPISRPNLTFSTLTVSNMSPEDSSIYLCSVGEDTEAFFGQGTRLTVV.

This clonotype came up many times. The V gene is TRBV7-3, the J gene TRBJ2-3; D might be TRBD1 or TRBD2, each matching 6 bases. The CDR3 extends over 16 amino acids. Germline V gives CDR1 SGHTA, CDR2 FQGTGA. Trimming took 2 bases from V and 1 from J, leaving 13 bases between them. The DNA for the CDR3 is TGTGCCAGCAGCTTAGGGGGCGGGATTGGCACAGATACGCAGTATTTT. The encoded protein is CASSLGGGIGTDTQYF.

This clonotype was observed a handful of times. The chain is built from TRBV6-1 and TRBJ2-7; 9 positions agree with TRBD1. The CDR3 contains 15 residues. The germline gives CDR1 MNHNS, CDR2 SASEGT. Losses at the gene ends were 6 bases for V and 3 bases for J; bases not matched to a gene: 9. In nucleotides, the CDR3 is TGTGCCAGCAGCCTCGCCCGGGACAGGGTCTACGAGCAGTACTTC. Translating gives CASSLARDRVYEQYF.

This clonotype appeared many times. The rearrangement links TRBV12-3 or TRBV12-4 to TRBJ2-3; possible D gene TRBD2, 6 bases. V lost 5 bases to trimming and J lost 4 bases, with 13 bases between them. The CDR3 runs 14 residues. The DNA for the CDR3 is TGTGCCAGCAGTAGAGGGACTGACCCAGATACGCAGTATTTT. Protein product: CASSRGTDPDTQYF.

This clonotype was seen repeatedly, ten times or more. The CDR3 sequence: CASRGGSLRTEAFF. CDR3 sequence (DNA): TGTGCCAGCAGGGGTGGGTCTTTGAGAACTGAAGCTTTCTTT. The chain is built from TRBV2 and TRBJ1-1, with D unresolved. Trimming took 6 bases from V and 5 from J, leaving 16 bases between them. Germline CDR1 SNHLY, CDR2 FYNNEI. The CDR3 is made up of 14 amino acids. The complete variable domain, with remaining parts taken from reference TRBV2 and TRBJ1-1, reads EPEVTQTPSHQVTQMGQEVILRCVPISNHLYFYWYRQILGQKVEFLVSFYNNEISEKSEIFDDQFSVERPDGSNFTLKIRSTKLEDSAMYFCASRGGSLRTEAFFGQGTRLTVV.

This sequence joins TRBV6-1 and TRBJ1-2, with 12 nucleotides matching TRBD1. V dropped 6 bases and J dropped 7; count of bases not matched to a gene: 6. The germline V gene encodes CDR1 MNHNS and CDR2 SASEGT. There are 14 residues in the CDR3. In nucleotides, the CDR3 is TGTGCCAGCAGGGGCCTGGGACAGGGGGCTGGCTACACCTTC. The encoded protein is CASRGLGQGAGYTF.

Ten or more counts support this clonotype. The CDR3 region is CASSSTRGWGGSSSYEQYF. In DNA form, the CDR3 reads TGTGCCAGCAGTTCTACACGGGGGTGGGGGGGGAGTAGCTCCTACGAGCAGTACTTC. V is TRBV6-1 and J is TRBJ2-7; TRBD2 matches at 7 bases. In germline, CDR1 is MNHNS, CDR2 SASEGT. The CDR3 is 19 residues long. V lost 5 bases, J lost 0 bases, and 19 bases stayed unmatched.